Here is one TCR beta chain with its context. CDR3 size: 14 residues. The V and J ends lost 0 bases and 3 bases respectively, with 10 bases between them. Germline CDR1 reads SGDLS; CDR2 reads YYNGEE. This sample stems from a study of cytomegalovirus exposure and HLA in healthy donors. Sequencing used immunoSEQ multiplex PCR; TCRdb keeps in-frame clones, though not all of them. The data show 100,000 to 130,000 clones, about 85% seen once. The TCR sequence derives from a woman under 30 in good health and CMV-seronegative. This chain joins TRBV9 and TRBJ2-7; maybe TRBD2 (6 bases). Sequenced sample: PBMCs. The CDR3 spells CASSVAGVGYEQYF. In DNA, the CDR3 is TGTGCCAGCAGCGTAGCGGGGGTTGGCTACGAGCAGTACTTC.